The text below deals with one TCR beta chain. Libraries were prepared by immunoSEQ multiplex PCR; TCRdb keeps only in-frame clonotypes and omits some of them. The table shows around 80,000 clones, with nearly 90% occurring only once. These data are taken from a study of T cell responses to AZD1222 COVID-19 vaccine. CDR1 and CDR2 (germline): SGHTA, FQGNSA. The CDR3 runs 11 residues. V shed 2 bases and J shed 9 bases, with 5 bases lying between them. The J gene is TRBJ1-5, the V gene TRBV7-2; D is unclear. The sample was peripheral blood, taken 28 days after the second AZD1222 dose. This TCR was recovered from an adult who received the AZD1222 COVID-19 vaccine. The CDR3: CASSLMGPQHF. The CDR3 DNA sequence: TGTGCCAGCAGCTTAATGGGGCCCCAGCATTTT.